This T cell receptor beta chain was sequenced in a study of vaccination and CD4 T cells after COVID-19. For the study at large: All convalescent patients were nasal swab PCR positive for SARS-CoV-2; several had mild and one severe disease. Cells were stimulated with overlapping spike peptides from SARS-CoV-2, HCoV-NL63, HCoV-OC43 and HCoV-229E.

Turning to this clonotype: Its antigen is undetermined.

Germline V gene sequence: CDR1 LNHDA, CDR2 SQIVND (reference sequence). The ends lost 5 bases at V and 4 bases at J; junction bases unmatched: 4. This CDR3 spans 15 amino acids. The assay that was used to sequence DNA from cultured CD4+ T cells was the Oncomine TCR Beta short-read assay. Cultured CD4+ T cells were the source of extracted genomic DNA. MiXCR was run by TCRdb on the PCR reads, yielding one entry per CDR3 protein. The data contain approximately 14,000 distinct CDR3 sequences, around 40% of them singletons. The treatment: approximately nine-day PBMC culture with coronavirus spike peptide pools or control peptides (ViraFEST assay). Under the ViraFEST approach, antigen-specific T cells were expanded with peptide pools and TCRs subsequently sequenced.

The sequenced sample consisted of CD4+ T cells from blood, cultured in vitro. The sequence was obtained from a human donor who had recovered from COVID-19. The chain couples TRBV19 to TRBJ2-1; 11 nucleotides align to TRBD2. The CDR3 loop reads CASSVGTSGYNEQFF. The CDR3 DNA reads as TGTGCCAGTAGTGTGGGGACTAGCGGTTACAATGAGCAGTTCTTC.